The clone carrying this TCR beta chain has just a few counts. Its antigen remains unknown. A read error may explain this, as a much larger clone is one base away. The sample comes from a study of regulatory T cells in long-lasting Graves disease. Study-wide points: TRBV28, TRBJ1-2 and TRBJ2-5 emerged as the favored segments in persistent disease.

The CDR3 is 16 residues long. Germline loops: CDR1 MNHEY, CDR2 SVGEGT. Libraries of TCR beta came from iRepertoire HTBI primers plus Arm-PCR of CDR3 regions. TCRdb fed the multiplex PCR reads into MiXCR, producing one record per CDR3 protein. Of about 620,000 distinct CDR3 sequences in the sample, 15% to 20% are singletons; the top ten hold 18%. Indicated time point: newly diagnosed GD, antithyroid drugs for less than 3 months. RNA isolated from PBMCs was used to make the TCR library. The sample was also linked to a second study, of T cells in Graves' hyperthyroidism and ophthalmopathy. That publication notes: Patients with ophthalmopathy were separated from those with stable hyperthyroidism by a 13 V-J model.

The specimen was peripheral blood mononuclear cells (PBMCs), collected at new diagnosis, from a patient treated with antithyroid drugs. The origin of this receptor is a woman younger than 45 with Graves disease. The chain links TRBV6-2 or TRBV6-3 to TRBJ1-1; D ambiguous. The CDR3, as DNA: TGTGCCAGCAGTTACTCGGTGGTTTCCGCCCGCGCTGAAGCTTCCTTT. This gives the protein CASSYSVVSARAEASF.